The following is a T cell receptor beta chain sequence with its context. No antigen is known for it. This sample is drawn from a study of radiotherapy plus CTLA-4 blockade in lung cancer. About the study: Among enrolled patients, over 15% responded and about 30% achieved disease control.

Broader study findings: Radiotherapy was combined with ipilimumab, and tumor-derived TCR clones then expanded in blood.

The assay was immunoSEQ multiplex PCR, and TCRdb's table has in-frame clones only and misses some. The table has 71,000 or so clones, around 86% seen once. Germline V gives CDR1 MRHNA, CDR2 SNTAGT. The CDR3 spans 16 residues. J gave up 0 bases and V 3 bases, and 4 bases lay outside the gene matches. This receptor was obtained from a human donor with non-small cell lung cancer who had stable disease on radiotherapy plus ipilimumab. Sequencing used peripheral blood, obtained from a patient treated with radiotherapy plus ipilimumab. The rearrangement uses TRBV6-4 and TRBJ2-3, with 9 bases lining up with TRBD2. This chain's CDR3 is CASSEGSGGSTDTQYF. CDR3 DNA sequence: TGTGCCAGCAGTGAAGGTAGCGGGGGTAGCACAGATACGCAGTATTTT.